The rows below give T cell receptor beta chains drawn from one sample of a study of Graves' ophthalmopathy and Graves' hyperthyroidism. MiXCR, applied by TCRdb to the multiplex PCR reads, yields one record per CDR3 protein. In the table there are a few hundred thousand distinct CDR3 sequences, about 18% of which are singletons. The sample taken for sequencing was peripheral blood. The receptors were gathered from an adult woman with stable Graves' hyperthyroidism. CDR3s include the opening cysteine and the closing phenylalanine or tryptophan. The D gene is left open where the match is weak. Rows give clone size only sometimes, using once, few, many, or a class for an expanded clone.

clone_size: .; v_call: TRBV7-8; j_call: TRBJ2-5; d_call: TRBD2; cdr3_nt: TGTGCCAGCAGCCGAGGACTAGCGGGGGCACAAGAGACCCAGTACTTC; cdr3_aa: CASSRGLAGAQETQYF
clone_size: many; v_call: TRBV7-9; j_call: TRBJ2-5; d_call: .; cdr3_nt: TGTGCCAGCAGCACCACAGAGACCCAGTACTTC; cdr3_aa: CASSTTETQYF
clone_size: few; v_call: TRBV29-1; j_call: TRBJ2-7; d_call: .; cdr3_nt: TGCAGCGTTCAGACAGATTCCTACGAGCAGTACTTC; cdr3_aa: CSVQTDSYEQYF
clone_size: many; v_call: TRBV6-1; j_call: TRBJ1-5; d_call: TRBD1; cdr3_nt: TGTGCCAGCGGGGACAGCGGCAATCAGCCCCAGCATTTT; cdr3_aa: CASGDSGNQPQHF
clone_size: many; v_call: TRBV6-1; j_call: TRBJ2-2; d_call: TRBD1; cdr3_nt: TGTGCCAGCACGGGTACAGGGGATTACACCGGGGAGCTGTTTTTT; cdr3_aa: CASTGTGDYTGELFF
clone_size: many; v_call: TRBV19; j_call: TRBJ2-5; d_call: .; cdr3_nt: TGTGCCACCCGCAGGGGATCGTCGGAGACCCAGTACTTC; cdr3_aa: CATRRGSSETQYF
clone_size: few; v_call: TRBV29-1; j_call: TRBJ2-2; d_call: .; cdr3_nt: TGCAGCATGAAGCAGGGGACAAACACCGGGGAGCTGTTTTTT; cdr3_aa: CSMKQGTNTGELFF
clone_size: many; v_call: TRBV7-2; j_call: TRBJ2-7; d_call: TRBD1; cdr3_nt: TGTGCCAGCAGCTTAGCTGTATCCCCGACAGGGCTGTACGAGCAGTACTTC; cdr3_aa: CASSLAVSPTGLYEQYF
clone_size: .; v_call: TRBV20-1; j_call: TRBJ1-1; d_call: TRBD1; cdr3_nt: TGCAGTGCTAGGAGGGACAGGAGCACTGAAGCTTTCTTT; cdr3_aa: CSARRDRSTEAFF
clone_size: many; v_call: TRBV4-1; j_call: TRBJ1-1; d_call: TRBD1; cdr3_nt: TGCGCCAGCAGCCACTATACCGGGACAGGGCGCACTGAAGCTTTCTTT; cdr3_aa: CASSHYTGTGRTEAFF
clone_size: many; v_call: TRBV28; j_call: TRBJ1-5; d_call: TRBD1; cdr3_nt: TGTGCCAGCAGCGCAGGGGGTTCGATTCAGCCCCAGCATTTT; cdr3_aa: CASSAGGSIQPQHF
clone_size: many; v_call: TRBV29-1; j_call: TRBJ2-7; d_call: .; cdr3_nt: TGCAGCGTTGGGAACGACGAGCAGTACTTC; cdr3_aa: CSVGNDEQYF
clone_size: many; v_call: TRBV7-8; j_call: TRBJ1-1; d_call: .; cdr3_nt: TGTGCCAGCAGCTTAGCGCAGGGGCAGAACACTGAAGCTTTCTTT; cdr3_aa: CASSLAQGQNTEAFF
clone_size: many; v_call: TRBV20-1; j_call: TRBJ2-7; d_call: .; cdr3_nt: TGCAGTGCTAGGCCTACAGGATACGAGCAGTACTTC; cdr3_aa: CSARPTGYEQYF
clone_size: many; v_call: TRBV12-3/TRBV12-4; j_call: TRBJ2-7; d_call: .; cdr3_nt: TGTGCCAGCAGTCCACTCAACCCCTCCTACGAGCAGTACTTC; cdr3_aa: CASSPLNPSYEQYF
clone_size: many; v_call: TRBV19; j_call: TRBJ2-7; d_call: .; cdr3_nt: TGTGCCAGTAGTATGGGACGTATCGAGGAATACGAGCAGTACTTC; cdr3_aa: CASSMGRIEEYEQYF
clone_size: .; v_call: TRBV30; j_call: TRBJ2-2; d_call: TRBD2; cdr3_nt: TGTGCCTGGAGTCTTGGGAGGGCCAGCACCGGGGAGCTGTTTTTT; cdr3_aa: CAWSLGRASTGELFF
clone_size: few; v_call: TRBV28; j_call: TRBJ2-3; d_call: .; cdr3_nt: TGTGCCAGCAGTTTGACAGCGGCAGATACGCAGTATTTT; cdr3_aa: CASSLTAADTQYF
clone_size: many; v_call: TRBV29-1; j_call: TRBJ2-5; d_call: .; cdr3_nt: TGCAGCGCCCAGGAAGGGACCCAGTACTTC; cdr3_aa: CSAQEGTQYF
clone_size: few; v_call: TRBV5-1; j_call: TRBJ1-1; d_call: .; cdr3_nt: TGCGCCAGCAGTTACCGGGGAGGGGGAGGCACTGAAGCTTTCTTT; cdr3_aa: CASSYRGGGGTEAFF
clone_size: once; v_call: TRBV29-1; j_call: TRBJ1-2; d_call: .; cdr3_nt: TGCAGCGCCCCTCGGGGTAGGGATGGCGATGGCTACACCTTC; cdr3_aa: CSAPRGRDGDGYTF
clone_size: many; v_call: TRBV11-2; j_call: TRBJ2-7; d_call: .; cdr3_nt: TGTGCCAGCAGCTCCGCTAGGAGGTACGAGCAGTACTTC; cdr3_aa: CASSSARRYEQYF
clone_size: many; v_call: TRBV7-2; j_call: TRBJ1-1; d_call: TRBD1; cdr3_nt: TGTGCCAGCAGCTTATTCTCCGACAGGGTCGACACTGAAGCTTTCTTT; cdr3_aa: CASSLFSDRVDTEAFF
clone_size: .; v_call: TRBV12-5; j_call: TRBJ1-2; d_call: .; cdr3_nt: TGTGCTAGTGGTTTGGCCCCAGGTAACTATGGCTACACCTTC; cdr3_aa: CASGLAPGNYGYTF
clone_size: many; v_call: TRBV7-8; j_call: TRBJ2-7; d_call: .; cdr3_nt: TGTGCCAGCAGCGCCAACAGGAGGATCTACGAGCAGTACTTC; cdr3_aa: CASSANRRIYEQYF
clone_size: many; v_call: TRBV6-5; j_call: TRBJ2-2; d_call: .; cdr3_nt: TGTGCCAGCAGTTACTCGATTCGGAGCACCGGGGAGCTGTTTTTT; cdr3_aa: CASSYSIRSTGELFF
clone_size: many; v_call: TRBV24-1; j_call: TRBJ2-5; d_call: TRBD1; cdr3_nt: TGTGCCACCAGTGATTATGGACAGGGACAAGAGACCCAGTACTTC; cdr3_aa: CATSDYGQGQETQYF
clone_size: .; v_call: TRBV2; j_call: TRBJ2-7; d_call: .; cdr3_nt: TGTGCCAGCAGGAATCTCTACGAGCAGTACTTC; cdr3_aa: CASRNLYEQYF
clone_size: many; v_call: TRBV4-1; j_call: TRBJ1-2; d_call: .; cdr3_nt: TGCGCCAGCAGCCAAACAGGGCGAATGGGTGGCTACACCTTC; cdr3_aa: CASSQTGRMGGYTF
clone_size: many; v_call: TRBV19; j_call: TRBJ1-1; d_call: .; cdr3_nt: TGTGCCAGTAGTATCGGAGCTGAAGCTTTCTTT; cdr3_aa: CASSIGAEAFF
clone_size: many; v_call: TRBV12-3/TRBV12-4; j_call: TRBJ2-5; d_call: .; cdr3_nt: TGTGCCAGCAGTTCTGGGACCAGACAAGAGACCCAGTACTTC; cdr3_aa: CASSSGTRQETQYF
clone_size: .; v_call: TRBV6-1; j_call: TRBJ1-2; d_call: .; cdr3_nt: TGTGCCAGCAGTGACGGAATATATGGCTACACCTTC; cdr3_aa: CASSDGIYGYTF
clone_size: few; v_call: TRBV7-6; j_call: TRBJ2-7; d_call: .; cdr3_nt: TGTGCCAGCAGCCCACTCCTCGACAGGACCTACGAGCAGTACTTC; cdr3_aa: CASSPLLDRTYEQYF
clone_size: many; v_call: TRBV6-2/TRBV6-3; j_call: TRBJ1-2; d_call: .; cdr3_nt: TGTGCCAGCAGTTACTTCGGTCTGACCTATGGCTACACCTTC; cdr3_aa: CASSYFGLTYGYTF